This TCR beta chain came from a study of cytomegalovirus exposure and HLA in healthy donors. Germline-derived CDR1 and CDR2 are LNHDA and SQIVND (reference sequence). Trimming took 7 bases from V and 0 from J; bases not matched to a gene: 4. The CDR3 length is 14 residues. To note about this clone: Its antigen is unknown.

PCR employed 60 Vbeta and 13 Jbeta primers. Sequenced by immunoSEQ multiplex PCR; TCRdb stores in-frame clones only, minus some. The data show around 130,000 clones, with roughly 82% seen just once and around 5.8% held by the top ten. Study outcomes and limitations: By a later analysis, the bulk of CMV-associated TCR beta chains appeared HLA-restricted. Highly shared sequence variants in one cluster were likely a sequencing artifact.

The chain links TRBV19 to TRBJ1-1; TRBD1 matches 8 bases. The sequenced sample consisted of PBMCs. This sequence was found in a man younger than 35 in good health and CMV-seropositive. CDR3 sequence (DNA): TGTGCCAGTATCACGACAGGGGTGAACACTGAAGCTTTCTTT. Residues: CASITTGVNTEAFF.